Presented here are 10 T cell receptor beta chains from one specimen sequenced in a study of beta chain features in type 1 diabetes. Findings and caveats of the study: In every one of the four CD4+ subsets, TCRB CDR3s were moderately but significantly shorter in Type 1 diabetes patients.

Reverse transcription of all isolated RNA meant that expressed TCRB transcripts were sequenced. The method was immunoSEQ multiplex PCR; TCRdb's version includes in-frame clones alone and lacks a portion of them. The sample has around 360,000 clones; 10% to 15% are singletons. For these receptors, no antigen is known. The material sequenced was naive CD4+ T cells from blood. These receptors were collected from a woman aged 18 to 35 with type 1 diabetes.

A few counts support this clone. The genes are TRBV29-1 and TRBJ1-5, with TRBD1 matching 8 bases. The CDR3 length is 13 residues. Germline V lookup: CDR1 SQVTM, CDR2 ANQGSEA. Trimming cost V 5 bases and J 7 bases; bases outside gene matches: 7. CDR3 bases: TGCAGCGTTCGAGACGACAGGGGACAGCCCCAGCATTTT. Its protein is CSVRDDRGQPQHF. Combining the CDR3 with reference TRBV29-1 and TRBJ1-5 gives the whole variable domain SAVISQKPSRDICQRGTSLTIQCQVDSQVTMMFWYRQQPGQSLTLIATANQGSEATYESGFVIDKFPISRPNLTFSTLTVSNMSPEDSSIYLCSVRDDRGQPQHFGDGTRLSIL.

This chain connects TRBV9 to TRBJ2-7; perhaps TRBD1 as D (6 bases). V was pared by 3 bases and J by 5 bases, with 15 bases between. CDR1 is SGDLS, CDR2 YYNGEE, per germline. CDR3 length: 14 amino acids. The chain's CDR3 is CASSAGQGFNEQYF. The DNA of the CDR3 is TGTGCCAGCAGCGCCGGGCAGGGGTTTAACGAGCAGTACTTC.

The V call is TRBV7-9, the J call TRBJ1-2; TRBD1 aligns across 7 bases. After removal of 4 bases from V and 4 bases from J, the junction contained 12 bases not matched to a gene. The CDR3 runs 16 residues. Germline CDR1 reads SEHNR; CDR2 reads FQNEAQ (reference sequence). Written as DNA, the CDR3 is TGTGCCAGCAGCTCCAGCGGGGGACAGAAATTCTATGGCTACACCTTC. This encodes CASSSSGGQKFYGYTF.

The chain employs TRBV25-1 and TRBJ2-7; D perhaps matches TRBD2 (5 bases). Between the trimmed V and J ends, which lost 4 bases and 4 bases, there was a span of 14 bases. The CDR3 consists of 14 residues. Germline CDR1 is MGHDK and CDR2 is SYGVNS. The CDR3 protein is CASSGGPAIYEQYF. Written as DNA, the CDR3 is TGTGCCAGCAGTGGAGGGCCAGCCATTTACGAGCAGTACTTC.

The chain couples TRBV15 to TRBJ2-7; 7 positions match TRBD2. J was trimmed by 2 bases and V by 3 bases; bases with no gene match: 7. The CDR3 spans 15 residues. Per germline, CDR1 LNHNV and CDR2 YYDKDF (reference sequence). CDR3 region: CATSSDPSGAYEQYF. CDR3 DNA sequence: TGTGCCACCAGCAGCGATCCTAGCGGTGCCTACGAGCAGTACTTC. The whole variable domain, remainder taken from reference TRBV15 and TRBJ2-7, is DAMVIQNPRYQVTQFGKPVTLSCSQTLNHNVMYWYQQKSSQAPKLLFHYYDKDFNNEADTPDNFQSRRPNTSFCFLDIRSPGLGDTAMYLCATSSDPSGAYEQYFGPGTRLTVT.

J is TRBJ2-1 and V is TRBV2, with TRBD2 matching over 15 bases. With 3 bases clipped from V and 15 bases from J, the junction kept 9 bases outside the gene matches. The CDR3 has 15 amino acids. The germline V gene has CDR1 SNHLY and CDR2 FYNNEI. This CDR3 is CASSDGTSGRPPRFF. In nucleotides, the CDR3 is TGTGCCAGCAGTGATGGGACTAGCGGGAGGCCCCCCCGGTTCTTC. Filled out from reference TRBV2 and TRBJ2-1, the complete variable domain reads EPEVTQTPSHQVTQMGQEVILRCVPISNHLYFYWYRQILGQKVEFLVSFYNNEISEKSEIFDDQFSVERPDGSNFTLKIRSTKLEDSAMYFCASSDGTSGRPPRFFGPGTRLTVL.

CDR3 coding DNA: TGTGCCTGGAGTGTGGCTAGCGGTTACAATGAGCAGTTCTTC. Translation gives CAWSVASGYNEQFF. This chain links TRBV30 with TRBJ2-1; 7 bases are shared with TRBD2. The length of the CDR3 is 14 residues. Losses at the gene ends were 0 bases for V and 4 bases for J; bases not matched to a gene: 3. Looked up from germline, CDR1 is GTSNPN and CDR2 is SVGIG (reference sequence).

In its sample, this clone was seen a few times. Here the CDR3 DNA reads TGTGCCAGCACCAACGGGGACAGACGCAATCAGCCCCAGCATTTT. Its protein product is CASTNGDRRNQPQHF. The rearrangement links TRBV2 to TRBJ1-5, with TRBD1 matching over 7 bases. The J segment lost 2 bases and the V segment lost 7 bases, leaving 8 bases of the junction unmatched. Germline assignment: CDR1 SNHLY and CDR2 FYNNEI. CDR3 length equals 15 residues. The full variable domain, with the rest looked up from reference TRBV2 and TRBJ1-5, is EPEVTQTPSHQVTQMGQEVILRCVPISNHLYFYWYRQILGQKVEFLVSFYNNEISEKSEIFDDQFSVERPDGSNFTLKIRSTKLEDSAMYFCASTNGDRRNQPQHFGDGTRLSIL.

This chain joins TRBV19 and TRBJ2-7, with TRBD1 matching 9 bases. The CDR3 loop spans 15 amino acids. The junction had 7 bases not matched to a gene; V was cut back by 3 bases and J by 4 bases. CDR1 is LNHDA, CDR2 SQIVND, per germline (reference sequence). CDR3 DNA: TGTGCCAGTAGTATTTTCGGACAGGGGAAATACGAGCAGTACTTC. Translated: CASSIFGQGKYEQYF.

This clone was detected only a few times. The chain combines TRBV29-1 with TRBJ1-5, with a weak D call TRBD1 (6 bases). Germline values: CDR1 SQVTM, CDR2 ANQGSEA. V lost 6 bases to trimming and J lost 3 bases, with 9 bases between them. The CDR3 loop spans 12 amino acids. The CDR3 loop is CSVQGPNQPQHF. DNA for the CDR3: TGCAGCGTACAGGGCCCCAATCAGCCCCAGCATTTT. The full variable domain, with the rest looked up from reference TRBV29-1 and TRBJ1-5, is SAVISQKPSRDICQRGTSLTIQCQVDSQVTMMFWYRQQPGQSLTLIATANQGSEATYESGFVIDKFPISRPNLTFSTLTVSNMSPEDSSIYLCSVQGPNQPQHFGDGTRLSIL.